Listed below are T cell receptor beta chains from one sample, sequenced in a study of control samples from healthy donors and cancer patients. Profiling relied on immunoSEQ multiplex PCR, and the TCRdb table lists in-frame clones only, not all of them. The data contain some 130,000 clones, about 93% of them singletons. The sequencing input was blood. The receptors were gathered from a man younger than 35 in good health. Each CDR3 is given with its conserved first and last residue. Fields, in order: V gene, clone size, J gene, D gene, CDR3 DNA, CDR3 protein. A D gene is named only where the DNA matches it firmly. A row's size may be missing; if present it is once, few, many or a size class.

TRBV5-1	NA	TRBJ1-6	NA	TGCGCCAGCAGCTTGGTTTCGGGGTACAATTCACCCCTCCACTTT	CASSLVSGYNSPLHF
TRBV11-3	NA	TRBJ1-2	TRBD1	TGTGCCAGCAGCCCCGGACAGGGGGTGACAGGCTACACCTTC	CASSPGQGVTGYTF
TRBV7-9	NA	TRBJ2-7	NA	TGTGCCAGCAGCCCAACGGACGGAGAGGGCTACGAGCAGTACTTC	CASSPTDGEGYEQYF
TRBV7-9	NA	TRBJ2-3	NA	TGTGCCAGCAGCCGTCAAACTAGCACAGATACGCAGTATTTT	CASSRQTSTDTQYF
TRBV7-9	few	TRBJ1-4	NA	TGTGCCAGCAGCTTAGGGGAGGGCGAAAAACTGTTTTTT	CASSLGEGEKLFF
TRBV15	NA	TRBJ1-5	NA	TGTGCCACCAGCCCGCTTGTAGGGGCTGAGCCCCAGCATTTT	CATSPLVGAEPQHF
TRBV27	NA	TRBJ2-1	TRBD2	TGTGCCAGCATAGGACTAGCGGAGAGCTCCTACAATGAGCAGTTCTTC	CASIGLAESSYNEQFF
TRBV13	NA	TRBJ2-1	TRBD2	TGTGCCAGCAGCCACTGGCGGGAGTCCAATGAGCAGTTCTTC	CASSHWRESNEQFF
TRBV7-9	NA	TRBJ1-1	NA	TGTGCCAGCAGCTTAGGGGCGGGAGACACTGAAGCTTTCTTT	CASSLGAGDTEAFF
TRBV6-6	NA	TRBJ2-1	NA	TGTGCCAGCAGTTACGAATACAATGAGCAGTTCTTC	CASSYEYNEQFF
TRBV3-1/TRBV3-2	NA	TRBJ2-7	TRBD2	TGTGCCAGCAGCCAACGGCTAGCGGGGGGATACGAGCAGTACTTC	CASSQRLAGGYEQYF
TRBV7-3	NA	TRBJ2-6	NA	TGTGCCAGCAGCTTAGGGCCTCTCTCTGGGGCCAACGTCCTGACTTTC	CASSLGPLSGANVLTF
TRBV7-3	NA	TRBJ2-3	TRBD1	TGTGCCAGCAGCGCACAGGGGGCTGGCACAGATACGCAGTATTTT	CASSAQGAGTDTQYF
TRBV4-3	NA	TRBJ2-5	NA	TGCGCCAGCAGCCAAGGCTGGGGCAGTTTGGAGACCCAGTACTTC	CASSQGWGSLETQYF
TRBV6-1	NA	TRBJ2-7	NA	TGTGCCAGCAGTGAATGGTTAGGGGCCTCCTACGAGCAGTACTTC	CASSEWLGASYEQYF
TRBV11-2	NA	TRBJ1-4	NA	TGTGCCAGCAGCCTTAGAAGGGCTAATGAAAAACTGTTTTTT	CASSLRRANEKLFF
TRBV6-1	NA	TRBJ1-2	NA	TGTGCCAGCAGTGAACGGGCGCCCTATGGCTACACCTTC	CASSERAPYGYTF
TRBV4-2	NA	TRBJ1-3	NA	TGTGCCAGCAGCCAAGGGACAGTCAGCCTAGGAAACACCATATATTTT	CASSQGTVSLGNTIYF
TRBV7-4	NA	TRBJ1-3	NA	TGTGCCAGCAGCTTATGGGGAACGCCGAGCTCTGGAAACACCATATATTTT	CASSLWGTPSSGNTIYF
TRBV9	NA	TRBJ2-1	NA	TGTGCCAGCAGCCCACGGGGGACCCAGGGTAATGAGCAGTTCTTC	CASSPRGTQGNEQFF
TRBV7-6	NA	TRBJ1-1	NA	TGTGCCAGCACTCGAAGGGGGGATATGAACACTGAAGCTTTCTTT	CASTRRGDMNTEAFF
TRBV3-1/TRBV3-2	NA	TRBJ2-3	TRBD2	TGTGCCAGCAGCCAAGATTTTGGCGGGGGGGAGCCAAGGACTAGCACAGATACGCAGTATTTT	CASSQDFGGGEPRTSTDTQYF
TRBV27	NA	TRBJ1-6	TRBD1	TGTGCCAGCAGTTTTGGGACAGGGAATTCACCCCTCCACTTT	CASSFGTGNSPLHF
TRBV6-5	NA	TRBJ1-6	NA	TGTGCCAGCAGTCCCATACACGTAAATTCACCCCTCCACTTT	CASSPIHVNSPLHF
TRBV11-2	once	TRBJ1-2	NA	TGTGCCAGCAGCCCGCCCGGTTCCCCCTATGGCTACACCTTC	CASSPPGSPYGYTF
TRBV7-3	NA	TRBJ1-6	NA	TGTGCCAGCAGCTTAACAGGGATTAATTCACCCCTCCACTTT	CASSLTGINSPLHF
TRBV10-3	NA	TRBJ2-1	TRBD2	TGTGCCATCAGCGGACTAGCGGGAGGAGGTGAGCAGTTCTTC	CAISGLAGGGEQFF
TRBV11-2	NA	TRBJ2-1	NA	TGTGCCAGCAGCTTAACAGGGTTGATATACAATGAGCAGTTCTTC	CASSLTGLIYNEQFF
TRBV12-3/TRBV12-4	NA	TRBJ2-5	TRBD1	TGTGCCAGCAGTTCCAAGACAGGGGAGACCCAGTACTTC	CASSSKTGETQYF
TRBV25-1	NA	TRBJ1-3	NA	TGTGCCAGCAGTTTGAGGGGCCCTGGAAACACCATATATTTT	CASSLRGPGNTIYF
TRBV11-3	NA	TRBJ2-7	NA	TGTGCCAGCAGCCGCAAAAGGGCCGCCTACGAGCAGTACTTC	CASSRKRAAYEQYF
TRBV19	NA	TRBJ1-5	NA	TGTGCCAGTACCACAACGGCCGCTCAGTATCAGCCCCAGCATTTT	CASTTTAAQYQPQHF
TRBV7-2	NA	TRBJ2-1	TRBD2	TGTGCCAGCAGCTTAGCGTTGGGACTTAGCGGGCACTACAATGAGCAGTTCTTC	CASSLALGLSGHYNEQFF
TRBV5-1	NA	TRBJ2-5	TRBD2	TGCGCCAGCAGCACCATGGGGGGGGAGACCCAGTACTTC	CASSTMGGETQYF
TRBV18	NA	TRBJ1-2	TRBD1	TGTGCCAGCTCGGACAGGGCGGGCTACACCTTC	CASSDRAGYTF
TRBV28	NA	TRBJ2-2	NA	TGTGCCAGCAGTTTATTAGCGGTCACCGGGGAGCTGTTTTTT	CASSLLAVTGELFF
TRBV10-1	once	TRBJ2-7	NA	TGCGCCAGGCACTACGAGCAGTACTTC	CARHYEQYF
TRBV6-5	few	TRBJ1-5	TRBD1	TGTGCCAGCAGAGGGACAGGGTCGGGCAATCAGCCCCAGCATTTT	CASRGTGSGNQPQHF
TRBV11-3	NA	TRBJ2-2	NA	TGTGCCAGCAGCTTAGTGGCGGCGAACACCGGGGAGCTGTTTTTT	CASSLVAANTGELFF
TRBV19	NA	TRBJ1-2	NA	TGTGCCAGTAGCATAGGCTTGGGTGAGGGTTATAGTAACTATGGCTACACCTTC	CASSIGLGEGYSNYGYTF
TRBV11-3	few	TRBJ1-3	NA	TGTGCCAGCAGCTTATGGACCGAGCCTGGAAACACCATATATTTT	CASSLWTEPGNTIYF
TRBV27	NA	TRBJ1-4	NA	TGTGCCAGCAGTTTATCTGTGGGCGAAAAACTGTTTTTT	CASSLSVGEKLFF
TRBV4-1	NA	TRBJ2-1	NA	TGCGCCAGCAGCACAGGTGCAATGAGGCAGTTCTTC	CASSTGAMRQFF
TRBV4-2	NA	TRBJ2-1	TRBD2	TGTGCCAGCAGCCCGACGGGACTAGCGGGGGGGCCGAGCTCCTACAATGAGCAGTTCTTC	CASSPTGLAGGPSSYNEQFF
TRBV7-6	NA	TRBJ1-2	NA	TGTGCCAGCAGCTTAGGAGCAGGGAGCGGCTATGGCTACACCTTC	CASSLGAGSGYGYTF
TRBV15	once	TRBJ2-1	NA	TGTGCCACCAGCAGAGATAAGGTCAATGAGCAGTTCTTC	CATSRDKVNEQFF
TRBV11-2	once	TRBJ1-2	TRBD1	TGTGCCAGCAGCTCCTACCTGGACAGGAGGTCCTATGGCTACACCTTC	CASSSYLDRRSYGYTF
TRBV6-6	NA	TRBJ2-5	TRBD2	TGTGCCAGCAGTTACGGGGTAGCGGGGGGCCAAGAGACCCAGTACTTC	CASSYGVAGGQETQYF
TRBV7-3	NA	TRBJ2-1	NA	TGTGCCAGCAGCTTCCCCCCGAATGAGCAGTTCTTC	CASSFPPNEQFF
TRBV10-3	NA	TRBJ1-5	NA	TGTGCCATCGGGGGGATAGGGGAGGGGCAGCCCCAGCATTTT	CAIGGIGEGQPQHF
TRBV27	NA	TRBJ2-5	NA	TGTGCCAGCAGCCCAAGGGGTTTGGAGACCCAGTACTTC	CASSPRGLETQYF
TRBV6-5	NA	TRBJ2-3	NA	TGTGCCAGCAGTTACAACCCCGCAGATACGCAGTATTTT	CASSYNPADTQYF
TRBV7-9	NA	TRBJ1-2	NA	TGTGCCAGCAGCTTAGAGTTTGGGCGACTTAACTATGGCTACACCTTC	CASSLEFGRLNYGYTF
TRBV3-1/TRBV3-2	NA	TRBJ2-2	NA	TGTGCCAGCAGCCAAGAGTATGACAGTTTAAACACCGGGGAGCTGTTTTTT	CASSQEYDSLNTGELFF
TRBV7-2	NA	TRBJ1-5	TRBD1	TGTGCCAGCAGCTTATCCGGACAGGGCAATCAGCCCCAGCATTTT	CASSLSGQGNQPQHF
TRBV4-1	NA	TRBJ2-4	TRBD1	TGCGCCAGCAGCCAAGGGCTTGCAAGGACAGGGGTAGCCAAAAACATTCAGTACTTC	CASSQGLARTGVAKNIQYF
TRBV19	NA	TRBJ1-6	TRBD1	TGTGCCACCGGGTCCCCATCCTCGACAGGGGTTTCACCCCTCCACTTT	CATGSPSSTGVSPLHF
TRBV5-1	NA	TRBJ2-2	NA	TGCGCCAGCAGCTTACAGAGCGCGAACACCGGGGAGCTGTTTTTT	CASSLQSANTGELFF
TRBV3-1/TRBV3-2	NA	TRBJ2-7	NA	TGTGCCAGCAGCCAAGACGGGACGGGCGAGCAGTACTTC	CASSQDGTGEQYF